This T cell receptor beta chain was recovered during a study of cytomegalovirus exposure and HLA in healthy donors. Vbeta (60) and Jbeta (13) primers were used in the PCR. The method was immunoSEQ multiplex PCR; TCRdb's version includes in-frame clones alone and lacks a portion of them. The sample contains approximately 150,000 clones, roughly three quarters of which appear only once. The CDR3 is 16 amino acids. J was trimmed by 8 bases and V by 4 bases; bases with no gene match: 13. The V gene's germline CDR1 is LGHNA and CDR2 YNFKEQ. This TCR was sampled from a man between 60 and 75 years old in good health and CMV-seronegative. The chain couples TRBV4-2 to TRBJ2-1; 8 nucleotides agree with TRBD2. Sequences were obtained from PBMCs. CDR3 region: CASSPSGAGVFDEQFF. The CDR3, as DNA: TGTGCCAGCAGCCCCTCTGGAGCGGGAGTGTTCGATGAGCAGTTCTTC.